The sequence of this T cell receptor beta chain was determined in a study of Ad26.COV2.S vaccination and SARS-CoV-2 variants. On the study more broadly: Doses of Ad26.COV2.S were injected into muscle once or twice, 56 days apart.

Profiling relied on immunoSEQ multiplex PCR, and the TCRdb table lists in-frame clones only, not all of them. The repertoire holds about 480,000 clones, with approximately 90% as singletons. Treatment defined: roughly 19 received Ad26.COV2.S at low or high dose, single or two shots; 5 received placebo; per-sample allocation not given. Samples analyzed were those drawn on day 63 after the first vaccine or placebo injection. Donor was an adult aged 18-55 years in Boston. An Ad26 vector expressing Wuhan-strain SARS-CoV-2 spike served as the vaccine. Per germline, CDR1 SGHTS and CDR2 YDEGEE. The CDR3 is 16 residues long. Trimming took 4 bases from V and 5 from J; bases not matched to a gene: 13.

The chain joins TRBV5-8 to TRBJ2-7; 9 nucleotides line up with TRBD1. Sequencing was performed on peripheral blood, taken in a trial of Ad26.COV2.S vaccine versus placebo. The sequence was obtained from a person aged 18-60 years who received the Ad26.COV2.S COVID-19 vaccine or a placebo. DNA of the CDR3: TGTGCCAGCAGCCCCCCGGCCGGGACAGGGCGACACGAGCAGTACTTC. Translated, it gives CASSPPAGTGRHEQYF.